A single T cell receptor beta chain is shown here with its context. Its antigen remains unknown. This sample is part of a study of PD-1 blockade in classical Hodgkin lymphoma. Study-wide points: A significant rise in TCR diversity was seen by C4D1 for CD4+ cells but not for CD8+ cells. According to reports, newly diagnosed patients had lower baseline TCR diversity than healthy donors, and relapsed/refractory patients had lower baseline TCR diversity still. It was among complete responders that baseline diversity resembled that of newly diagnosed patients.

Sequenced by immunoSEQ multiplex PCR; TCRdb stores in-frame clones only, minus some. The profile shows some 60,000 clones, around 87% of them singletons. The length of the CDR3 is 18 residues. The V gene end was trimmed by 6 bases and the J gene end by 2 bases; junction bases not matched to a gene: 15. Per germline, CDR1 SEHNR and CDR2 FQNEAQ (reference sequence). Every single patient, without exception, relapsed after autologous stem cell transplantation, and brentuximab vedotin exposure varied. Best responses included complete response and partial response; otherwise, the best response was progressive disease.

V usage is TRBV7-9 and J usage is TRBJ2-1; 8 bases line up with TRBD2. Here the sequenced sample was peripheral blood mononuclear cells (PBMCs), taken at baseline. This clonotype originated in a human donor with classical Hodgkin lymphoma. In nucleotides, the CDR3 is TGTGCCAGCAGTCAACTAGGAGCGGGGGTCCTACCCTACAATGAGCAGTTCTTC. This codes for CASSQLGAGVLPYNEQFF.